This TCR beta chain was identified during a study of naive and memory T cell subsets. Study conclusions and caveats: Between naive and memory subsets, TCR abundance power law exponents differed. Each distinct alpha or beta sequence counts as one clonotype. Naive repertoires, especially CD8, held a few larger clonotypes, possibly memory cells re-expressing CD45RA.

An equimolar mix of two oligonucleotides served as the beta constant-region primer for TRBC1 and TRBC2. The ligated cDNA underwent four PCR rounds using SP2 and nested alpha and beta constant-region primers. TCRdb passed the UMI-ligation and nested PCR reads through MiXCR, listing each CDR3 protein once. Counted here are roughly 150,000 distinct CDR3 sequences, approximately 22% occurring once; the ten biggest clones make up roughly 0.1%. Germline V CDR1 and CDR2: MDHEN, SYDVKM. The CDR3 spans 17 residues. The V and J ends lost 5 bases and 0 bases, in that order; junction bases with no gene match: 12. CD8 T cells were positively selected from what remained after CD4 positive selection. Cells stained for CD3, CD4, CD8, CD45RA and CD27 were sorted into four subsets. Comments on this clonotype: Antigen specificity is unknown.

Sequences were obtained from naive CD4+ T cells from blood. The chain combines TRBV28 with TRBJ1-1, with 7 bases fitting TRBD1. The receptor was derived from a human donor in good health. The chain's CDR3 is CASSPIGTAGVNTEAFF. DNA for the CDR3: TGTGCCAGCAGTCCAATAGGGACAGCGGGCGTGAACACTGAAGCTTTCTTT.